What follows are 28 T cell receptor beta chains derived from one specimen sequenced in a study of shared clonotypes between healthy human individuals. TCRdb's table, derived via immunoSEQ multiplex PCR, lists solely in-frame clones and lacks some. The sample contains around 530,000 clones, roughly 79% of which appear only once. Sequences were obtained from PBMCs. These receptors were collected from a woman between 40 and 55 years old in good health. Some clones in this sample may be carry-over from other donors' samples.

V is TRBV2 and J is TRBJ2-1; D unresolved. Trimming cost V 7 bases and J 2 bases, with 9 bases left between them. The germline V gene has CDR1 SNHLY and CDR2 FYNNEI. The CDR3 covers 13 residues. CDR3 bases: TGTGCCAGCAAGGTAGGGCCCTACAATGAGCAGTTCTTC. Its protein product is CASKVGPYNEQFF.

The J gene is TRBJ2-7, the V gene TRBV6-5; TRBD1 aligns across 10 bases. Germline V gene lookup returns CDR1 MNHEY and CDR2 SVGAGI. V trimming: 5 bases; J trimming: 6 bases; junction bases outside the gene matches: 4. This CDR3 has 13 residues. CDR3 nucleotides: TGTGCCAGCAGTCGAGGGACAGGGGTCGAGCAGTACTTC. Translating gives CASSRGTGVEQYF.

As to this clone: Additional DNA sequences in this sample encode the identical CDR3. The chain couples TRBV30 to TRBJ1-2; no reliable D call. The V end was cut by 4 bases, the J end by 8 bases, with 11 bases between. The CDR3 sequence is 11 residues long. Germline lookup yields CDR1 GTSNPN and CDR2 SVGIG (reference sequence). The CDR3 DNA follows: TGTGCCTGGACCCTCGGCGGGGGCTACACCTTC. Translated: CAWTLGGGYTF.

At least ten counts were recorded for this clone. Other DNA sequences of this sample code for an identical CDR3. The V call is TRBV5-1, the J call TRBJ2-1; 11 bases map to TRBD2. V was clipped by 3 bases and J by 6 bases; unmatched bases: 5. The CDR3 is made up of 15 amino acids. The germline V gene encodes CDR1 SGHRS and CDR2 YFSETQ. The CDR3 coding sequence is TGCGCCAGCAGCTCCACTAGCGGGAGTATCAATGAGCAGTTCTTC. Translated: CASSSTSGSINEQFF.

CDR3 nucleotides: TGTGCCTGGTTTCGACAGGGAATGAAAGCTTTCTTT. Its translation: CAWFRQGMKAFF. This chain links TRBV30 with TRBJ1-1; TRBD1 aligns across 7 bases. This CDR3 spans 12 amino acids. Unmatched junction bases numbered 9, after V lost 5 bases and J lost 9 bases. From germline, CDR1 is GTSNPN and CDR2 SVGIG (reference sequence).

There are many counts of this clone. The rearrangement joins TRBV6-1 to TRBJ2-5; 7 bases map to TRBD1. Germline trimming cut 6 bases from V and 11 bases from J; bases unmatched to any gene: 15. Germline CDR1 reads MNHNS; CDR2 reads SASEGT. The CDR3 is 14 residues long. In DNA form, the CDR3 reads TGTGCCAGCAGCAAAGGACAGGCCCCTTCCCGTCAGTACTTC. It yields the protein CASSKGQAPSRQYF.

In the case of this clone: Mismatch with germline at one junction end may stem from a read error. V gene TRBV5-4 combines with J gene TRBJ2-5; D call uncertain. Looked up from germline, CDR1 is SGHNT and CDR2 is YYREEE (reference sequence). The CDR3 has 13 residues. The CDR3 sequence is CASRLDFQETQYF. In nucleotides, the CDR3 is TGTGCCAGCAGATTGGATTTCCAAGAGACCCAGTACTTC.

In this sample, this clone turned up many times. The chain carries TRBV4-3 and TRBJ2-1; 10 nucleotides match TRBD2. V gave up 1 base and J gave up 6 bases; unmatched junction bases: 6. The CDR3 runs to 16 residues. CDR1 is LGHNA, CDR2 YSLEER, per germline. DNA of the CDR3: TGCGCCAGCAGCCAAGGGTGGGCTAGCGGGGGCAATGAGCAGTTCTTC. Amino acids: CASSQGWASGGNEQFF.

In its sample, this clone was seen once. This chain links TRBV30 with TRBJ1-1, with a possible D match to TRBD1 (5 bases). The CDR3 is 18 amino acids. Trimming shortened V by 2 bases and J by 3 bases, and 25 bases separated the two germline ends. Germline V gene sequence: CDR1 GTSNPN, CDR2 SVGIG (reference sequence). The CDR3 region is CAWSSRGVWGLRDTEAFF. CDR3 nucleotide sequence: TGTGCCTGGAGTTCCCGGGGGGTATGGGGACTTAGGGACACTGAAGCTTTCTTT.

The chain uses TRBV7-9 and TRBJ2-2; D might be TRBD1 (6 bases). Trimming cost V 7 bases and J 3 bases, with 15 bases left between them. In germline, CDR1 is SEHNR, CDR2 FQNEAQ (reference sequence). This CDR3 spans 15 amino acids. CDR3 loop: CASNEPGHYTGELFF. The DNA for the CDR3 is TGTGCCAGCAACGAACCGGGACACTACACCGGGGAGCTGTTTTTT.

This chain connects TRBV2 to TRBJ2-5; D is perhaps TRBD2 (7 bases). The J call may be incorrect, as the DNA end agrees better with TRBJ2-7. The CDR3 sequence is 15 residues long. Germline CDR1 and CDR2: SNHLY and FYNNEI. The CDR3 nucleotides read TGTGCCAGCAGTGAATGGGGGGGCACCTCCTACGAGCAGTACTTC. Translating gives CASSEWGGTSYEQYF.

The V and J genes are TRBV6-1 and TRBJ2-3, with D uncertain. Germline CDR1 and CDR2: MNHNS and SASEGT. V lost 2 bases to trimming and J lost 0 bases, with 12 bases between them. The length of the CDR3 is 16 residues. CDR3 sequence: CASSELGLLSTDTQYF. In DNA form, the CDR3 reads TGTGCCAGCAGTGAATTGGGTCTGCTGAGCACAGATACGCAGTATTTT.

This chain joins TRBV28 and TRBJ2-2, with 7 bases that match TRBD1. The J segment lost 6 bases and the V segment lost 5 bases, leaving 6 bases of the junction unmatched. The CDR3 covers 14 residues. CDR1 is MDHEN and CDR2 is SYDVKM in the germline V gene. The CDR3 coding sequence is TGTGCCAGCAGTCCGATCGACAGGGCCGGGGAGCTGTTTTTT. As protein: CASSPIDRAGELFF.

This chain joins TRBV7-3 and TRBJ2-1; TRBD2 might be the D (5 bases). From germline, CDR1 is SGHTA and CDR2 FQGTGA. CDR3 size: 13 residues. V shed 5 bases and J shed 3 bases, with 8 bases lying between them. CDR3 bases: TGTGCCAGCAGCCAAGCGGACTACAATGAGCAGTTCTTC. Translating gives CASSQADYNEQFF.

V is TRBV5-5 and J is TRBJ1-2; 9 positions match TRBD1. The germline gives CDR1 SGHKS, CDR2 YYEKEE (reference sequence). CDR3 length equals 17 residues. The V gene end was trimmed by 0 bases and the J gene end by 4 bases; junction bases not matched to a gene: 10. The CDR3 sequence is CASSLGDRAPAGYGYTF. In DNA form, the CDR3 reads TGTGCCAGCAGCTTGGGGGACAGGGCCCCCGCGGGCTATGGCTACACCTTC.

This clone was recorded many times. Other DNA sequences in this specimen translate into the identical CDR3. This chain uses TRBV2 with TRBJ1-2; TRBD1 might be the D (5 bases). CDR3 length: 13 amino acids. The V and J ends lost 6 bases and 7 bases respectively, with 15 bases between them. Germline CDR1 and CDR2: SNHLY and FYNNEI. The CDR3 nucleotides read TGTGCCAGCAGGATGACAGTTCAGGGTGGCTACACCTTC. Protein: CASRMTVQGGYTF.

The genes are TRBV18 and TRBJ1-2; TRBD1 matches 8 bases. The CDR3 sequence is 15 residues long. Trimming took 0 bases from V and 8 from J; bases not matched to a gene: 8. Per germline, CDR1 KGHSH and CDR2 LQKENI. Written as DNA, the CDR3 is TGTGCCAGCTCACCACCGGGTGACAGGGGAGAAGGCTACACCTTC. Translating it yields CASSPPGDRGEGYTF. Together with reference TRBV18 and TRBJ1-2, the CDR3 gives the full variable domain: NAGVMQNPRHLVRRRGQEARLRCSPMKGHSHVYWYRQLPEEGLKFMVYLQKENIIDESGMPKERFSAEFPKEGPSILRIQQVVRGDSAAYFCASSPPGDRGEGYTFGSGTRLTVV.

A single count supports this clone. The gene calls are TRBV6-1 and TRBJ2-2; D is uncertain. The CDR3 consists of 15 residues. Germline-derived CDR1 and CDR2 are MNHNS and SASEGT. V was cut by 2 bases and J by 6 bases, with 13 bases left in between. CDR3 region: CASSELGHWAGELFF. The CDR3 coding sequence is TGTGCCAGCAGTGAATTGGGTCATTGGGCCGGGGAGCTGTTTTTT.

The chain employs TRBV29-1 and TRBJ2-5; TRBD1 might be the D (5 bases). CDR1 SQVTM and CDR2 ANQGSEA come from the germline V gene. The CDR3 covers 13 residues. Trimming cost V 3 bases and J 5 bases, with 13 bases left between them. CDR3 protein: CSVDRDARETQYF. DNA for the CDR3: TGCAGCGTTGACAGGGATGCCCGGGAGACCCAGTACTTC.

The chain links TRBV30 to TRBJ1-1, with 7 bases aligning to TRBD1. The V segment lost 3 bases and the J segment 4 bases; nucleotides outside the gene matches: 11. This CDR3 comprises 15 residues. CDR1 and CDR2 from the germline V gene are GTSNPN and SVGIG (reference sequence). The CDR3 region is CAWRETDRVATEAFF. As DNA, the CDR3 is TGTGCCTGGAGGGAGACCGACAGGGTGGCCACTGAAGCTTTCTTT.

The chain couples TRBV19 to TRBJ1-4, with D uncertain. Germline V gene data show CDR1 as LNHDA and CDR2 as SQIVND (reference sequence). Trimming removed 1 base at V and 7 bases at J, with 7 bases between. This CDR3 spans 13 amino acids. The CDR3: CASSIVSGEKLFF. CDR3 in DNA: TGTGCCAGTAGTATAGTCAGCGGTGAAAAACTGTTTTTT.

V gene TRBV29-1 combines with J gene TRBJ1-2; the match to TRBD1 covers 8 bases. The J segment lost 4 bases and the V segment lost 4 bases, leaving 14 bases of the junction unmatched. Germline V gene lookup returns CDR1 SQVTM and CDR2 ANQGSEA. CDR3 length: 16 residues. CDR3 residues: CSVVAWWTGIGYGYTF. The CDR3 DNA is TGCAGCGTTGTGGCGTGGTGGACAGGGATCGGCTATGGCTACACCTTC.

This chain links TRBV5-8 with TRBJ1-5; tentatively, D is TRBD1 (5 bases). Germline values: CDR1 SGHTS, CDR2 YDEGEE. Trimming left V 1 base short and J 5 bases short, with 13 bases between. The CDR3 consists of 15 residues. CDR3 loop: CASSLMEGNHQPQHF. The CDR3 nucleotides are TGTGCCAGCAGCTTGATGGAGGGGAACCATCAGCCCCAGCATTTT.

The chain carries TRBV9 and TRBJ1-3, with no clear D. V was pared by 0 bases and J by 0 bases, with 13 bases between. CDR1 and CDR2 from the germline V gene are SGDLS and YYNGEE. The CDR3 totals 17 residues. In nucleotides, the CDR3 is TGTGCCAGCAGCGTAGGAGGCGCCAGCCTCTCTGGAAACACCATATATTTT. Translating it yields CASSVGGASLSGNTIYF.

Turning to this clone: A much more abundant neighbour one base away suggests this may be a read error. The chain recombines TRBV28 with TRBJ1-2, with 7 bases identical to TRBD1. The CDR3 length is 15 residues. Germline CDR1 reads MDHEN; CDR2 reads SYDVKM. Germline trimming cut 1 base from V and 7 bases from J; bases unmatched to any gene: 9. CDR3 loop: CASSLSTHRGSGYTF. CDR3 sequence (DNA): TGTGCCAGCAGTTTATCAACCCACAGGGGAAGTGGCTACACCTTC.

The chain recombines TRBV4-1 with TRBJ2-3, with D perhaps TRBD2 (5 bases). The V end was cut by 4 bases, the J end by 1 base, with 9 bases between. CDR1 and CDR2 from the germline V gene are MGHRA and YSYEKL. The CDR3 runs to 14 residues. The CDR3 sequence: CASSPDYRTDTQYF. For the CDR3, the DNA is TGCGCCAGCAGCCCCGACTACCGCACAGATACGCAGTATTTT.

This rearrangement joins TRBV7-3 to TRBJ1-1, with no clear D. The CDR3 loop spans 14 amino acids. The V end lost 1 base, the J end lost 1 base, and 7 bases lay between the germline ends. CDR1 and CDR2 (germline): SGHTA, FQGTGA. CDR3: CASSLNGGNTEAFF. CDR3 coding DNA: TGTGCCAGCAGCTTAAACGGCGGGAACACTGAAGCTTTCTTT. The full variable domain, completed using reference TRBV7-3 and TRBJ1-1, is GAGVSQTPSNKVTEKGKYVELRCDPISGHTALYWYRQSLGQGPEFLIYFQGTGAADDSGLPNDRFFAVRPEGSVSTLKIQRTERGDSAVYLCASSLNGGNTEAFFGQGTRLTVV.

The chain joins TRBV7-9 to TRBJ2-1; D is perhaps TRBD1 or TRBD2 (5 bases each). Per the germline V gene, CDR1 is SEHNR and CDR2 is FQNEAQ (reference sequence). The CDR3 sequence is 14 residues long. Trimming pared 1 base from V and 8 bases from J, leaving 12 bases between. CDR3 region: CASSLGGRDDEQFF. The CDR3 DNA reads as TGTGCCAGCAGCTTAGGTGGCAGGGACGATGAGCAGTTCTTC.